The rows below give T cell receptor beta chains drawn from one sample of a study of blood T cell repertoires in COVID-19. Clones were sequenced by immunoSEQ multiplex PCR, and TCRdb holds only the in-frame ones, with some missing. The sample lists about 160,000 clones, less than 90% occurring once. Material for sequencing was PBMCs or T cells enriched from blood (not recorded which). These receptors originate from a woman aged 50 to 65 who had recovered from COVID-19. Each CDR3 is given with its conserved first and last residue. A D gene is named only where the DNA matches it firmly. Where a row states a size, it is once, few, many or the class of an expanded clone; other rows omit it.

size	V	length	D	J	CDR3	DNA
-	TRBV5-1	14	-	TRBJ1-5	CASSLWGGNQPQHF	TGCGCCAGCAGCTTGTGGGGGGGCAATCAGCCCCAGCATTTT
-	TRBV6-5	13	-	TRBJ2-3	CASRGQSTDTQYF	TGTGCCAGCAGAGGACAGAGCACAGATACGCAGTATTTT
-	TRBV7-9	13	-	TRBJ1-4	CASSSGTLLELFF	TGTGCCAGCAGCAGCGGGACCCTCCTGGAACTGTTTTTT
once	TRBV30	12	-	TRBJ1-6	CALGRRDSPLHF	TGTGCCCTGGGGCGTAGGGATTCACCCCTCCACTTT
once	TRBV19	19	TRBD1	TRBJ2-5	CASSIGSGGTGRRQETQYF	TGTGCCAGTAGTATCGGGTCGGGCGGGACAGGGAGACGCCAAGAGACCCAGTACTTC
-	TRBV19	15	-	TRBJ1-5	CASSIDPPLSTPQHF	TGTGCCAGTAGTATAGATCCCCCTCTAAGTACCCCCCAGCATTTT
-	TRBV7-6	15	-	TRBJ1-6	CASSLVGEAESPLHF	TGTGCCAGCAGCTTAGTGGGGGAGGCCGAGTCACCCCTCCACTTT
-	TRBV5-1	13	-	TRBJ2-1	CASSPQTANEQFF	TGCGCCAGCAGCCCCCAGACAGCAAATGAGCAGTTCTTC
-	TRBV11-2	14	-	TRBJ1-1	CASSSSPQGTEAFF	TGTGCCAGCAGCTCATCCCCCCAGGGCACTGAAGCTTTCTTT
many	TRBV2	13	-	TRBJ1-5	CASNALENQPQHF	TGTGCCAGCAACGCACTGGAGAATCAGCCCCAGCATTTT
-	TRBV25-1	13	-	TRBJ1-2	CASTVGGGGGYTF	TGTGCCAGCACCGTCGGGGGGGGAGGTGGCTACACCTTC
once	TRBV19	13	-	TRBJ1-2	CASSSGVANGYTF	TGTGCCAGTAGTTCGGGGGTAGCAAATGGCTACACCTTC
-	TRBV9	16	TRBD1	TRBJ1-3	CASSGHDRGSGNTIYF	TGTGCCAGCAGCGGACATGACAGGGGATCTGGAAACACCATATATTTT
many	TRBV27	15	-	TRBJ2-6	CASSHPTVGANVLTF	TGTGCCAGCAGTCACCCGACAGTTGGGGCCAACGTCCTGACTTTC
-	TRBV10-2	15	TRBD2	TRBJ2-1	CASSDPGLAGDEQFF	TGCGCCAGCAGTGACCCGGGACTAGCGGGGGATGAGCAGTTCTTC
few	TRBV5-8	15	-	TRBJ1-3	CASSSMGSKGNTIYF	TGTGCCAGCAGCTCAATGGGCAGTAAAGGAAACACCATATATTTT
few	TRBV7-8	14	-	TRBJ1-1	CASSSLRGASEAFF	TGTGCCAGCAGCTCCCTGCGGGGGGCGAGTGAAGCTTTCTTT
-	TRBV5-5	14	-	TRBJ1-1	CASSSYPGGAEAFF	TGTGCCAGCAGCTCTTACCCCGGAGGAGCTGAAGCTTTCTTT
-	TRBV4-3	16	-	TRBJ1-5	CASSQDRAGVNQPQHF	TGCGCCAGCAGCCAAGATAGAGCGGGGGTCAATCAGCCCCAGCATTTT